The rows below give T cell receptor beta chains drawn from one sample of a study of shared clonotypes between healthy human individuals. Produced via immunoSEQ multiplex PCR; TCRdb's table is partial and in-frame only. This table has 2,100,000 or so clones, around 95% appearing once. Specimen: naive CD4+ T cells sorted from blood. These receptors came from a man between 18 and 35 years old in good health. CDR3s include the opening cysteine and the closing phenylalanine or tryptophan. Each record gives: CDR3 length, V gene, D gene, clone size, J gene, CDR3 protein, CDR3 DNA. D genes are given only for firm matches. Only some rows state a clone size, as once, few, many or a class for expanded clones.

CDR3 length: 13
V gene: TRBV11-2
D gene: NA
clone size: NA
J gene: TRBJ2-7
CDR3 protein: CASSFGVPREQYF
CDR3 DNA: TGTGCCAGCAGCTTCGGGGTTCCGAGAGAGCAGTACTTC

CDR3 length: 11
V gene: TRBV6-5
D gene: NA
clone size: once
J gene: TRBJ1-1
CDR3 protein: CASTHSTEAFF
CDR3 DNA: TGTGCCAGCACCCACAGCACTGAAGCTTTCTTT

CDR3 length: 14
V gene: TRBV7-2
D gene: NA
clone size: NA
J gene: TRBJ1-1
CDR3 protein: CASSLENGRSEAFF
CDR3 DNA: TGTGCCAGCAGCTTAGAAAACGGACGGAGTGAAGCTTTCTTT

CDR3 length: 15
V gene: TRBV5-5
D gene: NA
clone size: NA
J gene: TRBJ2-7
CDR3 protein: CASSPVGATNYEQYF
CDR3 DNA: TGTGCCAGCAGCCCGGTAGGGGCTACTAACTACGAGCAGTACTTC

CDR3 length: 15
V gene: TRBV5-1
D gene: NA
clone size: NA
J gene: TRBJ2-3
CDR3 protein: CASSSGTQRPDTQYF
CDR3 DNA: TGCGCCAGCAGCTCCGGGACTCAAAGACCAGATACGCAGTATTTT

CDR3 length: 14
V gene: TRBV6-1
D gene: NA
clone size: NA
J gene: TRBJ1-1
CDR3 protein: CASRESGPDTEAFF
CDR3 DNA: TGTGCCAGCAGGGAATCGGGGCCGGACACTGAAGCTTTCTTT

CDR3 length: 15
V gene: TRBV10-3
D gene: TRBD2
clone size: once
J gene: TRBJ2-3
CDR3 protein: CATRSTSALSDTQYF
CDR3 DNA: TGTGCCACCCGGTCCACTAGCGCACTATCCGATACGCAGTATTTT

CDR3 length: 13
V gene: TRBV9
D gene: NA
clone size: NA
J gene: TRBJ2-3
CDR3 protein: CASSVAVSDTQYF
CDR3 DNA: TGTGCCAGCAGCGTAGCAGTATCGGATACGCAGTATTTT

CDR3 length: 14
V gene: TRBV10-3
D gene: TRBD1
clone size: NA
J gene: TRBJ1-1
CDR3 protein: CAIRGTGTNTEAFF
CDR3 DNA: TGTGCCATCAGGGGGACAGGGACGAACACTGAAGCTTTCTTT

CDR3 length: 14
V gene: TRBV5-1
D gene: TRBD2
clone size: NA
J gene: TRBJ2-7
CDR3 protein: CASTQTSGPYEQYF
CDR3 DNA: TGCGCCAGTACCCAGACTAGCGGACCCTACGAGCAGTACTTC

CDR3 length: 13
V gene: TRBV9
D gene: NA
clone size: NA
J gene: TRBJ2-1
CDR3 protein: CASSVDSRLEQFF
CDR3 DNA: TGTGCCAGCAGCGTAGATAGCCGGCTTGAGCAGTTCTTC

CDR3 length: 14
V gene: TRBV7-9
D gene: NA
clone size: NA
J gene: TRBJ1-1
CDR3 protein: CASSLVDGFTEAFF
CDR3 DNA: TGTGCCAGCAGCTTAGTGGATGGGTTCACTGAAGCTTTCTTT

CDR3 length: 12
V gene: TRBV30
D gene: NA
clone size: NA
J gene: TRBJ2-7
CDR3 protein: CAWSFFRDEQYF
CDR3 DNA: TGTGCCTGGAGCTTCTTCCGGGACGAGCAGTACTTC

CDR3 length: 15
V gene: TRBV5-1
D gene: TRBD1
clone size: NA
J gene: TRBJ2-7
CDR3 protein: CASSLSGTGSHEQYF
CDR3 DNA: TGCGCCAGCAGCTTGTCCGGGACAGGGTCGCACGAGCAGTACTTC

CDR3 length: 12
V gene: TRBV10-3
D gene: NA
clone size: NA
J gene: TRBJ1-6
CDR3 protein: CAISESTGPLHF
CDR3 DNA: TGTGCCATCAGTGAGTCAACAGGGCCCCTCCACTTT

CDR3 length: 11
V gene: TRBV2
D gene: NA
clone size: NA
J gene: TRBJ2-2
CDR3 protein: CASSAAGELFF
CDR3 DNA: TGTGCCAGTTCGGCGGCCGGGGAGCTGTTTTTT

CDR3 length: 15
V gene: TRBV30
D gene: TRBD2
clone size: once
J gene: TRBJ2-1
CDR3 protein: CAWSGSRTSGNEQFF
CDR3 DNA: TGTGCCTGGAGTGGGTCTAGGACTAGCGGGAATGAGCAGTTCTTC